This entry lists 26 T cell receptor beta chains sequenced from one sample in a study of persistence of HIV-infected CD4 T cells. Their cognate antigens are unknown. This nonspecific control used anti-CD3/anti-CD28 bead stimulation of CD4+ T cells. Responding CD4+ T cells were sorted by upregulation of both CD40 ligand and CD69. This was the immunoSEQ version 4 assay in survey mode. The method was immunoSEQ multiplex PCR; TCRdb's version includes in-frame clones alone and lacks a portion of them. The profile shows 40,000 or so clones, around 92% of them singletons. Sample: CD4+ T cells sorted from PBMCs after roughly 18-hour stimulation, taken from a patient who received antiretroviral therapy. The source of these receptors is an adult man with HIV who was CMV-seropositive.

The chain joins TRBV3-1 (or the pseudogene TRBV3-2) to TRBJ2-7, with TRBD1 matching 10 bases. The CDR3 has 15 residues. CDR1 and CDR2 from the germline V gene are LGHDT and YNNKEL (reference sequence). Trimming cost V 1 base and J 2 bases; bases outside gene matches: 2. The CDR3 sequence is CASSQADRGPYEQYF. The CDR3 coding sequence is TGTGCCAGCAGCCAAGCCGACAGGGGGCCCTACGAGCAGTACTTC.

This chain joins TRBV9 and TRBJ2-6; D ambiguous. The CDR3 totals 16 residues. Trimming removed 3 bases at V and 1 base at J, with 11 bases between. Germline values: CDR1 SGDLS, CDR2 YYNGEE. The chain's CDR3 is CASSALTLSGANVLTF. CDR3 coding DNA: TGTGCCAGCAGCGCCCTGACACTGTCTGGGGCCAACGTCCTGACTTTC. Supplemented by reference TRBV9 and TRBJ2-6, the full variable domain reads DSGVTQTPKHLITATGQRVTLRCSPRSGDLSVYWYQQSLDQGLQFLIQYYNGEERAKGNILERFSAQQFPDLHSELNLSSLELGDSALYFCASSALTLSGANVLTFGAGSRLTVL.

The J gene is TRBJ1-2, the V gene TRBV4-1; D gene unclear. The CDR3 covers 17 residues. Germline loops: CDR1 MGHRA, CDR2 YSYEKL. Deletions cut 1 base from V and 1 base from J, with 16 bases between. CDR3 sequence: CASSQGMRAELNYGYTF. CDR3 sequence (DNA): TGCGCCAGCAGCCAAGGGATGAGGGCAGAACTTAACTATGGCTACACCTTC.

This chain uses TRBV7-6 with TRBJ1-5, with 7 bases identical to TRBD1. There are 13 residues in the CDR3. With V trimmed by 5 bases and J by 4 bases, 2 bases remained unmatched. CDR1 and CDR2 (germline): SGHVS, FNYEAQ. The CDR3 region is CASSRDRNQPQHF. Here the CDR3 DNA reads TGTGCCAGCAGCCGGGACAGAAATCAGCCCCAGCATTTT.

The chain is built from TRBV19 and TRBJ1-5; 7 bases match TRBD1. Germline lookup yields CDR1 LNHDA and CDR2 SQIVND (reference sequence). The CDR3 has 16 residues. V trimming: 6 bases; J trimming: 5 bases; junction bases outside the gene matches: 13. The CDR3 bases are TGTGCCAGTAGCCGCGGCCGGGACAGAGGGTATCAGCCCCAGCATTTT. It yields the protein CASSRGRDRGYQPQHF.

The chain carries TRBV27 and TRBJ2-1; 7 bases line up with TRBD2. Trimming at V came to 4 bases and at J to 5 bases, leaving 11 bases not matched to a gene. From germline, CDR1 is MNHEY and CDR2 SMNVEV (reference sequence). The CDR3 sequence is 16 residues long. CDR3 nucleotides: TGTGCCAGCAGTTCCCTAGGGGCGGGGGTGGACAATGAGCAGTTCTTC. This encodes CASSSLGAGVDNEQFF.

The CDR3 nucleotides read TGTGCCAGCAGTCCGACTCGGGACAGAGGCTACACCTTC. Its translation: CASSPTRDRGYTF. The chain uses TRBV6-5 and TRBJ1-2; TRBD1 agrees at 7 bases. From germline, CDR1 is MNHEY and CDR2 SVGAGI. The CDR3 has 13 residues. The ends lost 5 bases at V and 8 bases at J; junction bases unmatched: 8.

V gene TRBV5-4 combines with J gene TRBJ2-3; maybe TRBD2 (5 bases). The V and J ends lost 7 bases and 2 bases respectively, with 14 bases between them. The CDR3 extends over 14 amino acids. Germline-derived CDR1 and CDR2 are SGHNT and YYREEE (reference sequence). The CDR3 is CASGPEANTDTQYF. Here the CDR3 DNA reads TGTGCCAGCGGGCCGGAGGCTAACACAGATACGCAGTATTTT.

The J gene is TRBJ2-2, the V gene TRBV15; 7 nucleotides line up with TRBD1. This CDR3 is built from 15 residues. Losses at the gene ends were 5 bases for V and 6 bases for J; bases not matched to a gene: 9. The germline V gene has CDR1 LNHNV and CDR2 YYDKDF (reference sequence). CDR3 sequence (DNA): TGTGCCACCAGCGACGTTACAGGGGTCCCCGGGGAGCTGTTTTTT. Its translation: CATSDVTGVPGELFF.

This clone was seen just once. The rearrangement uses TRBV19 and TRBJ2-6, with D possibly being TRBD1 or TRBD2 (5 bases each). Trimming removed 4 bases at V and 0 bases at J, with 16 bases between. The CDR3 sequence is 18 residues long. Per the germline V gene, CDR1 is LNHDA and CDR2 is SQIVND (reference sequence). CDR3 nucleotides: TGTGCCAGTAGTAGGGACCCGGGACGGGGCTCTGGGGCCAACGTCCTGACTTTC. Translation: CASSRDPGRGSGANVLTF.

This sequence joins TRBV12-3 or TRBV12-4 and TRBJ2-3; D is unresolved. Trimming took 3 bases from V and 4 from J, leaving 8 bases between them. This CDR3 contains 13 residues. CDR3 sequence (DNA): TGTGCCAGCAGTTTTGACGGAGCAGATACGCAGTATTTT. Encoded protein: CASSFDGADTQYF.

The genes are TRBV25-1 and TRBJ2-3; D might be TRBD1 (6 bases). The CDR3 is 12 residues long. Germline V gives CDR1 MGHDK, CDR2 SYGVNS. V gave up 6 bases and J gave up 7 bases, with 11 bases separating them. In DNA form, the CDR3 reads TGTGCCAGCAGCCTCAGGGGAAATACGCAGTATTTT. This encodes CASSLRGNTQYF.

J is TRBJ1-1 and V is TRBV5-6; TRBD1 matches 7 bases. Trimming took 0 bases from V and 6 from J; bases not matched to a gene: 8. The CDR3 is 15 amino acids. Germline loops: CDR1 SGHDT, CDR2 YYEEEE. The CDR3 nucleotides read TGTGCCAGCAGCTTGGAGTTCAGGGGGAATTCTGAAGCTTTCTTT. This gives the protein CASSLEFRGNSEAFF.

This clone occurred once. The chain's CDR3 is CASSLSRSGTGGGKLFF. In nucleotides, the CDR3 is TGTGCCAGCAGTTTAAGTCGATCCGGGACAGGGGGAGGGAAACTGTTTTTT. V gene TRBV27 combines with J gene TRBJ1-4, with 11 positions matching TRBD1. Trimming cost V 2 bases and J 11 bases; bases outside gene matches: 13. Germline V gene data show CDR1 as MNHEY and CDR2 as SMNVEV (reference sequence). This CDR3 spans 17 amino acids.

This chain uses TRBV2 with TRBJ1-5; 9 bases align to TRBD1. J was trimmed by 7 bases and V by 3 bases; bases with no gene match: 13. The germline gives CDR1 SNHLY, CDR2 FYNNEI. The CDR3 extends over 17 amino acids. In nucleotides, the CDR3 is TGTGCCAGCAGTGATGCCTTTACAGGGGGCGCGGGGCAGCCCCAGCATTTT. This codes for CASSDAFTGGAGQPQHF.

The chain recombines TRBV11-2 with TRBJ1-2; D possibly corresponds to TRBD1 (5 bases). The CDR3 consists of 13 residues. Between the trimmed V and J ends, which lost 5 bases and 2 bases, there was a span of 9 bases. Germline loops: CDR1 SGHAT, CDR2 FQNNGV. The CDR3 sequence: CASSLGQNYGYTF. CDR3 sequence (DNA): TGTGCCAGCAGCCTGGGGCAGAACTATGGCTACACCTTC.

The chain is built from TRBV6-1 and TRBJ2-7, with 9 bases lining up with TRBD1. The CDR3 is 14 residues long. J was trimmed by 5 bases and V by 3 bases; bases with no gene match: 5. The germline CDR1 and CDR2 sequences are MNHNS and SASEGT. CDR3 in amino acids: CASSDRDRVHEQYF. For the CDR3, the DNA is TGTGCCAGCAGTGACCGGGACAGGGTCCACGAGCAGTACTTC.

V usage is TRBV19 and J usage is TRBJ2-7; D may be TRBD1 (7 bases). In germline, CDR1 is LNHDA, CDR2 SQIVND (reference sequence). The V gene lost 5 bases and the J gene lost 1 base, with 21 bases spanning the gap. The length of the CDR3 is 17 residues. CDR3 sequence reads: CASSPSRTGGNSYEQYF. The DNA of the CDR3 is TGTGCCAGTAGTCCGTCTAGGACAGGCGGGAATTCCTACGAGCAGTACTTC.

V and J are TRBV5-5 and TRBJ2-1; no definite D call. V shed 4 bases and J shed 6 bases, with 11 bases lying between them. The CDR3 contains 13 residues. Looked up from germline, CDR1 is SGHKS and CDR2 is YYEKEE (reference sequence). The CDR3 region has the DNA TGTGCCAGCAGCCACGCGTCGGGCAATGAGCAGTTCTTC. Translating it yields CASSHASGNEQFF.

This CDR3 reads CATQPGRNTEAFF. The CDR3 bases are TGTGCCACACAGCCCGGCAGGAACACTGAAGCTTTCTTT. The chain couples TRBV5-4 to TRBJ1-1; D uncertain. Trimming left V 9 bases short and J 1 base short, with 13 bases between. The germline CDR1 and CDR2 sequences are SGHNT and YYREEE (reference sequence). This CDR3 region has 13 residues.

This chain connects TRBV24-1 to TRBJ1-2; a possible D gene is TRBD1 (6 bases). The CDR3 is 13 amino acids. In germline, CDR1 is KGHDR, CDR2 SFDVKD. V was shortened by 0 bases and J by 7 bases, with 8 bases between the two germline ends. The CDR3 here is CATSDLGGSGYTF. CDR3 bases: TGTGCCACCAGTGATTTGGGGGGCTCTGGCTACACCTTC.

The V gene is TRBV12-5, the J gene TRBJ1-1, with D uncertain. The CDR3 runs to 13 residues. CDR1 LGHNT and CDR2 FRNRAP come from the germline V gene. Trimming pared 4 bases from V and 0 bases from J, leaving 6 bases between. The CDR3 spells CASGYDMNTEAFF. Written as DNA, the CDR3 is TGTGCTAGTGGTTATGACATGAACACTGAAGCTTTCTTT.

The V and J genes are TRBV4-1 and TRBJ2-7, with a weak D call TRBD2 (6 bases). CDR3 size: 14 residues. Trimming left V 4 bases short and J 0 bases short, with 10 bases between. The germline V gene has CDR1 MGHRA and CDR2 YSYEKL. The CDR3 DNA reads TGCGCCAGCAGCCGCGGGACCAGCTCCTACGAGCAGTACTTC. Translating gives CASSRGTSSYEQYF.

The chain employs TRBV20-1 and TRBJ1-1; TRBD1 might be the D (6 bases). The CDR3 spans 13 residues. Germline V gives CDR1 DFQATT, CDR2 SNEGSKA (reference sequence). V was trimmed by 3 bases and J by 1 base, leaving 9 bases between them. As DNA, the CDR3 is TGCAGTGCTAGTGGACAGCCGAACACTGAAGCTTTCTTT. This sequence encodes CSASGQPNTEAFF.

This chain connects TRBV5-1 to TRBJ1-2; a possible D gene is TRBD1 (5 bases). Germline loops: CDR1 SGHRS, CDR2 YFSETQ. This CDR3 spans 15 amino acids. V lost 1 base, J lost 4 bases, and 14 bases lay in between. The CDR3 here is CASSLSGTGVYGYTF. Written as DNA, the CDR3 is TGCGCCAGCAGCTTGTCCGGGACGGGAGTCTATGGCTACACCTTC.

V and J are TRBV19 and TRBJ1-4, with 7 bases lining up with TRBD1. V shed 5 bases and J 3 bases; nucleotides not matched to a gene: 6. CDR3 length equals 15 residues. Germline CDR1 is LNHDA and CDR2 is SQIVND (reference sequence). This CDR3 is CASSSRQGSNEKLFF. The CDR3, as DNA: TGTGCCAGTAGTTCAAGACAGGGTTCTAATGAAAAACTGTTTTTT.